This T cell receptor (beta chain) was found in a study of blood T cell repertoires in COVID-19. Across the whole study: Collection of acute and convalescent COVID-19 samples took place in the United States, Italy and Spain. Sources were T cells, B-cell-depleted T cells, or PBMCs; the material itself was cDNA or gDNA.

V dropped 3 bases and J dropped 3; count of bases not matched to a gene: 6. This CDR3 contains 15 residues. Germline CDR1 SGDLS, CDR2 YYNGEE. In the original analysis: Researchers report that nucleated cell counts were estimated from reference gene primer amplification. The protocol was immunoSEQ multiplex PCR, while the TCRdb copy is restricted to in-frame clones and leaves out a portion. The V and J calls and the clone size are those of that table, but D and trimming were determined from the DNA. The data show 150,000 to 200,000 clones, approximately 80% seen once. Seattle patients were enrolled while actively infected and followed longitudinally.

The TCR originated in a woman in her thirties or forties with COVID-19, enrolled during active disease. This sequence joins TRBV9 and TRBJ2-7; 10 bases map to TRBD2. Sequencing input: peripheral blood. CDR3 sequence: CASSAGTSAGYEQYF. DNA for the CDR3: TGTGCCAGCAGCGCCGGGACTAGCGCAGGCTACGAGCAGTACTTC.